Listed below are T cell receptor beta chains from one sample, sequenced in a study of regulatory T cells in long-lasting Graves disease. Via MiXCR, TCRdb re-called the multiplex PCR reads, giving one row per CDR3 protein. This sample has a few hundred thousand distinct CDR3 sequences, with roughly 12% found just once. The data were also submitted as part of a second study, on T cells in Graves' hyperthyroidism and ophthalmopathy.

The material was peripheral blood mononuclear cells (PBMCs), obtained at new diagnosis, from a patient treated with antithyroid drugs. The source is a woman younger than 30 with Graves disease. Both conserved end residues are part of each CDR3. D genes are given only for firm matches. Size values are once, few and many counts, or a class for expanded clones, and some rows have none.

TRBV12-3/TRBV12-4	TRBJ2-1	many	TRBD1	CASSFTPWTGRFSYNEQFF	TGTGCCAGCAGTTTTACTCCTTGGACAGGGCGTTTCTCCTACAATGAGCAGTTCTTC
TRBV6-1	TRBJ2-2	many	NA	CASSHRARPGGELFF	TGTGCCAGCAGTCACCGGGCCCGTCCAGGCGGGGAGCTGTTTTTT
TRBV7-2	TRBJ1-2	many	NA	CASSLDRELYGYTF	TGTGCCAGCAGCTTAGATCGGGAGCTCTATGGCTACACCTTC
TRBV24-1	TRBJ2-5	few	NA	CATSGTVKETQYF	TGTGCCACCTCCGGGACCGTAAAAGAGACCCAGTACTTC
TRBV5-1	TRBJ2-5	NA	TRBD1	CASSSYWTGGVETQYF	TGCGCCAGCAGCTCGTACTGGACAGGGGGCGTCGAGACCCAGTACTTC
TRBV12-5	TRBJ1-1	many	NA	CASGPLLRGEAFF	TGTGCTAGTGGACCCCTTCTCAGGGGTGAAGCTTTCTTT
TRBV5-5	TRBJ2-3	NA	TRBD2	CASGYWGGADTDTQYF	TGTGCCAGCGGATACTGGGGGGGAGCCGACACAGATACGCAGTATTTT
TRBV12-3/TRBV12-4	TRBJ1-1	many	NA	CASSFWVHVEGWSVTEAFF	TGTGCCAGCAGTTTTTGGGTTCATGTGGAGGGATGGAGTGTTACTGAAGCTTTCTTT
TRBV11-3	TRBJ2-5	many	NA	CASSHNQETQYF	TGTGCCAGCAGCCACAACCAAGAGACCCAGTACTTC
TRBV28	TRBJ2-3	many	TRBD1	CASSDPGTGVRDTQYF	TGTGCCAGCAGCGACCCCGGGACAGGGGTGAGAGATACGCAGTATTTT
TRBV27	TRBJ1-4	few	NA	CASSPWTLEKLFF	TGTGCCAGCAGTCCGTGGACGTTAGAAAAACTGTTTTTT
TRBV6-5	TRBJ2-5	many	NA	CASSFTRVERLVETQYF	TGTGCCAGCAGTTTTACCCGGGTGGAGCGGCTAGTAGAGACCCAGTACTTC
TRBV28	TRBJ2-6	NA	NA	CASTGWANVLTF	TGTGCCAGCACAGGATGGGCCAACGTCCTGACTTTC
TRBV18	TRBJ2-4	many	TRBD2	CASSPSAGLSIQYF	TGTGCCAGCTCACCATCAGCGGGGCTGAGCATTCAGTACTTC
TRBV6-2/TRBV6-3	TRBJ2-3	many	NA	CASGDGVLSDTQYF	TGTGCCAGCGGCGATGGGGTTCTATCCGATACGCAGTATTTT
TRBV10-3	TRBJ2-2	many	TRBD2	CAISLGPGLAGDGGELFF	TGTGCCATCAGTTTGGGTCCAGGACTAGCGGGAGATGGCGGGGAGCTGTTTTTT